The 3 T cell receptor beta chains in this list originate from one sample, sequenced in a study of beta chain features in type 1 diabetes. Study observations and caveats: When Type 1 diabetes patients were examined, their TCRB CDR3s proved moderately but significantly shorter in all four CD4+ subsets.

The sequenced template was cDNA made from the entire isolated RNA. Some clones are missing from TCRdb's copy, which holds only in-frame ones; the method was immunoSEQ multiplex PCR. In the table there are more than 300,000 clones, roughly 13% of which are singletons. These TCRs' antigens remain unknown. Sequencing used naive CD4+ T cells from blood. The receptors originated from a woman younger than 30 with type 1 diabetes.

This clone was picked up a small number of times. The chain uses TRBV27 and TRBJ2-1; TRBD1 agrees at 9 bases. In germline, CDR1 is MNHEY, CDR2 SMNVEV (reference sequence). Trimming cost V 2 bases and J 4 bases; bases outside gene matches: 3. The CDR3 consists of 15 residues. The CDR3, as DNA: TGTGCCAGCAGTTTAGAGGACAGGGGTTACAATGAGCAGTTCTTC. Translating it yields CASSLEDRGYNEQFF.

This clone was found a few times. The V and J genes are TRBV11-2 and TRBJ1-5; D may be TRBD1 (5 bases). Trimming removed 2 bases at V and 3 bases at J, with 14 bases between. The CDR3 is made up of 16 amino acids. Per the germline V gene, CDR1 is SGHAT and CDR2 is FQNNGV. In DNA, the CDR3 is TGTGCCAGCAGCTTAAGACGTCGGGGGAACAATCAGCCCCAGCATTTT. It is translated as CASSLRRRGNNQPQHF. The variable domain in full, completed from reference TRBV11-2 and TRBJ1-5, reads EAGVAQSPRYKIIEKRQSVAFWCNPISGHATLYWYQQILGQGPKLLIQFQNNGVVDDSQLPKDRFSAERLKGVDSTLKIQPAKLEDSAVYLCASSLRRRGNNQPQHFGDGTRLSIL.

This clone was counted only a few times. The chain recombines TRBV25-1 with TRBJ2-5; tentative D call: TRBD2 (5 bases). V was pared by 2 bases and J by 4 bases, with 14 bases between. Germline V gene data show CDR1 as MGHDK and CDR2 as SYGVNS. The CDR3 runs 15 residues. The CDR3 DNA follows: TGTGCCAGCAGTGAACTAGCTGGGCCCGGAGAGACCCAGTACTTC. Amino acids: CASSELAGPGETQYF.